The 9 T cell receptor beta chains in this list originate from one sample, sequenced in a study of blood T cell repertoires in COVID-19. TCRdb's copy holds only in-frame clones and misses some; the assay was immunoSEQ multiplex PCR. The profile shows over 200,000 clones, around nine tenths of them singletons. Material: peripheral blood. The receptor source for this set is a woman aged 60-75 years with acute or convalescent COVID-19.

V is TRBV2 and J is TRBJ1-4, with 8 bases fitting TRBD1. V shed 3 bases and J 11 bases; nucleotides not matched to a gene: 14. The CDR3 spans 16 residues. Per germline, CDR1 SNHLY and CDR2 FYNNEI. CDR3 DNA sequence: TGTGCCAGCAGTGATGCACGACAGGGGACCCTGAGGAAACTGTTTTTT. This gives the protein CASSDARQGTLRKLFF. The full variable domain, completed using reference TRBV2 and TRBJ1-4, is EPEVTQTPSHQVTQMGQEVILRCVPISNHLYFYWYRQILGQKVEFLVSFYNNEISEKSEIFDDQFSVERPDGSNFTLKIRSTKLEDSAMYFCASSDARQGTLRKLFFGSGTQLSVL.

This sequence joins TRBV9 and TRBJ2-1, with 8 nucleotides matching TRBD2. CDR1 is SGDLS and CDR2 is YYNGEE in the germline V gene. This CDR3 has 17 amino acids. V trimming: 4 bases; J trimming: 2 bases; junction bases outside the gene matches: 11. CDR3 nucleotides: TGTGCCAGCAGCCCCTCCGGGGGGGCCGTGACCTACAATGAGCAGTTCTTC. Translating gives CASSPSGGAVTYNEQFF. Full variable domain (outside the CDR3, taken from reference TRBV9 and TRBJ2-1): DSGVTQTPKHLITATGQRVTLRCSPRSGDLSVYWYQQSLDQGLQFLIQYYNGEERAKGNILERFSAQQFPDLHSELNLSSLELGDSALYFCASSPSGGAVTYNEQFFGPGTRLTVL.

The gene calls are TRBV11-1 and TRBJ2-1; tentatively, D is TRBD2 (5 bases). CDR1 SGHAT and CDR2 FQDESV come from the germline V gene (reference sequence). The length of the CDR3 is 14 residues. V lost 5 bases and J lost 7, with 15 bases in between. CDR3 loop: CASSRTGNTNEQFF. The CDR3, as DNA: TGTGCCAGCAGCCGCACCGGGAATACAAATGAGCAGTTCTTC.

This clone was seen just once. The chain couples TRBV5-4 to TRBJ1-4; 10 bases are shared with TRBD1. Losses at the gene ends were 6 bases for V and 8 bases for J; bases not matched to a gene: 4. The CDR3 covers 13 residues. The germline V gene has CDR1 SGHNT and CDR2 YYREEE (reference sequence). The DNA of the CDR3 is TGTGCCAGCACCAAGGGACAGGGGGAAAAACTGTTTTTT. Amino acids: CASTKGQGEKLFF.

This chain uses TRBV6-4 with TRBJ2-3, with a tentative D call TRBD2 (6 bases). The length of the CDR3 is 16 residues. The germline gives CDR1 MRHNA, CDR2 SNTAGT. V lost 0 bases to trimming and J lost 4 bases, with 14 bases between them. CDR3 DNA: TGTGCCAGCAGTGACTCTGGGGAGGAGGCCGCAGATACGCAGTATTTT. Translation: CASSDSGEEAADTQYF.

The rearrangement links TRBV19 to TRBJ1-5, with D possibly TRBD1 on 6 matching bases. The CDR3 has 14 amino acids. Deletions cut 3 bases from V and 4 bases from J, with 10 bases between. Per germline, CDR1 LNHDA and CDR2 SQIVND (reference sequence). The CDR3 region is CASSITQGNQPQHF. The CDR3 nucleotides read TGTGCCAGTAGTATCACACAGGGTAATCAGCCCCAGCATTTT.

The chain carries TRBV28 and TRBJ2-3, with no clear D. Germline V lookup: CDR1 MDHEN, CDR2 SYDVKM. Trimming shortened V by 3 bases and J by 0 bases, and 7 bases separated the two germline ends. The CDR3 is 14 amino acids. CDR3 bases: TGTGCCAGCAGTTTCCCCTACAGCACAGATACGCAGTATTTT. This translates into CASSFPYSTDTQYF.

This chain links TRBV18 with TRBJ2-1, with D possibly matching TRBD1 (6 bases). The CDR3 covers 17 residues. Deletions cut 1 base from V and 2 bases from J, with 15 bases between. Looked up from germline, CDR1 is KGHSH and CDR2 is LQKENI. The CDR3 protein is CASSPRVGRGTYNEQFF. The DNA for the CDR3 is TGTGCCAGCTCACCACGGGTGGGCAGGGGCACCTACAATGAGCAGTTCTTC.

The rearrangement uses TRBV5-5 and TRBJ2-3; D is unresolved. V was clipped by 2 bases and J by 2 bases, with 9 bases between them. Germline assignment: CDR1 SGHKS and CDR2 YYEKEE (reference sequence). The CDR3 loop spans 14 amino acids. The CDR3 spells CASSFSYSTDTQYF. DNA of the CDR3: TGTGCCAGCAGCTTTTCCTACTCCACAGATACGCAGTATTTT.